Shown below are 8 T cell receptor beta chains from a single sample sequenced in a study of vaccination and CD4 T cells after COVID-19. Cultured CD4+ T cell DNA underwent sequencing with the Oncomine TCR Beta short-read assay. TCRdb reprocessed the PCR reads via MiXCR and lists one record per CDR3 protein. The sample has some 7,600 distinct CDR3 sequences, roughly two fifths seen once. Treatment meaning: 10-day PBMC culture with coronavirus spike peptide pools or control peptides (ViraFEST assay). It was before the COVID-19 pandemic (2011-2018) that the unexposed donor's CD4+ T cells were collected. For these receptors, no antigen is known. The sample consisted of CD4+ T cells from blood, cultured in vitro. These receptors all stem from a human donor in good health.

This clonotype was found a few times. The V call is TRBV9, the J call TRBJ1-5; TRBD1 might be the D (5 bases). The CDR3 has 13 amino acids. Germline loops: CDR1 SGDLS, CDR2 YYNGEE. The V end lost 5 bases, the J end lost 8 bases, and 14 bases lay between the germline ends. The CDR3 coding sequence is TGTGCCAGCAGTGCAGGGTTATTGGAGCCCCAGCATTTT. It specifies CASSAGLLEPQHF.

The rearrangement joins TRBV12-3 or TRBV12-4 to TRBJ2-7; D call uncertain. V dropped 4 bases and J dropped 3 bases, with 7 bases sitting between them. The CDR3 is 12 amino acids. CDR3 protein: CASSWANYEQYF. CDR3 coding DNA: TGTGCCAGCAGTTGGGCCAACTACGAGCAGTACTTC.

CDR3 DNA: TGCGCCAGCAGCCTTTCAAACCGGGGCTACGAGCAGTACTTC. Translation: CASSLSNRGYEQYF. The V gene is TRBV5-1, the J gene TRBJ2-7, with D maybe TRBD2 (5 bases). Germline V lookup: CDR1 SGHRS, CDR2 YFSETQ. The germline V and J ends were trimmed by 4 bases and 3 bases, with 14 bases remaining between them. The CDR3 is 14 amino acids.

J is TRBJ2-5 and V is TRBV2; 7 positions match TRBD1. Per germline, CDR1 SNHLY and CDR2 FYNNEI. J lost 0 bases, V lost 9 bases, and 7 bases had no gene match. This CDR3 region has 14 residues. The CDR3 nucleotides read TGTGCCAGGGCTGGGACAGATCACCAAGAGACCCAGTACTTC. Translated: CARAGTDHQETQYF.

This chain joins TRBV30 and TRBJ1-6; TRBD1 agrees at 7 bases. This CDR3 has 13 amino acids. The germline gives CDR1 GTSNPN, CDR2 SVGIG (reference sequence). The J segment lost 8 bases and the V segment lost 2 bases, leaving 3 bases of the junction unmatched. The CDR3 region is CAWSRQGDSPLHF. CDR3 bases: TGTGCCTGGAGTAGACAGGGAGATTCACCCCTCCACTTT.

This sequence joins TRBV5-1 and TRBJ2-3, with TRBD2 matching 13 bases. The germline CDR1 and CDR2 sequences are SGHRS and YFSETQ. V dropped 4 bases and J dropped 0; count of bases not matched to a gene: 2. This CDR3 is built from 16 residues. CDR3 amino acids: CASSPGLAGSTDTQYF. The CDR3 bases are TGCGCCAGCAGCCCGGGACTAGCGGGGAGCACAGATACGCAGTATTTT. The full variable domain, with the rest looked up from reference TRBV5-1 and TRBJ2-3, is KAGVTQTPRYLIKTRGQQVTLSCSPISGHRSVSWYQQTPGQGLQFLFEYFSETQRNKGNFPGRFSGRQFSNSRSEMNVSTLELGDSALYLCASSPGLAGSTDTQYFGPGTRLTVL.

This chain links TRBV7-9 with TRBJ1-1, with D possibly being TRBD1 (6 bases). The V end was cut by 2 bases, the J end by 5 bases, with 12 bases between. The CDR3 runs to 14 residues. Germline V gene lookup returns CDR1 SEHNR and CDR2 FQNEAQ (reference sequence). CDR3 loop: CASSLQGRRTEAFF. The CDR3 coding sequence is TGTGCCAGCAGCTTACAGGGGAGACGGACTGAAGCTTTCTTT.

The chain joins TRBV6-5 to TRBJ2-7; D not resolved. This CDR3 spans 14 amino acids. The V gene's germline CDR1 is MNHEY and CDR2 SVGAGI. V lost 2 bases and J 7 bases, leaving 15 bases between the germline ends. The CDR3 bases are TGTGCCAGCAGTTACCTGTCGGACCAAGGGGAGCAGTACTTC. It yields the protein CASSYLSDQGEQYF.